These 29 T cell receptor beta chains were sequenced from one sample in a study of post-analysis software for immune sequencing data (dated by TCRdb to between 2014 and 2017). The antigens for these receptors are not known. Findings and caveats that apply to the study as a whole: Significantly higher frequencies in patients than in controls were found for roughly 5 TRBV segments, including TRBV5-6, TRBV5-1 and TRBV20-1.

The library was made by PCR. Sequencer: Illumina HiSeq 2500. To reduce PCR and sequencing biases, unique molecular identifiers were built into the TCR beta cDNA libraries. The public reads were quality trimmed at Q25 with fastp and then assembled into clones with MiXCR by TCRdb, keeping productive beta chains. Each entry is one CDR3 protein sequence, shown with its most common DNA and genes. The sample table records around 710,000 distinct CDR3 sequences; about 43% of these occur just once. 4.9% of the sample rests with the top ten. Sequenced: blood. The receptors derive from a girl between 5 and 17 years old with multiple sclerosis.

V usage is TRBV6-2 or TRBV6-3 and J usage is TRBJ1-1; D not certain. The CDR3 spans 17 residues. Germline CDR1 is MNHEY and CDR2 is SVGEGT. The V gene lost 5 bases and the J gene lost 9 bases, with 28 bases spanning the gap. CDR3: CASSPPSLTGANTKAFF. In DNA form, the CDR3 reads TGTGCCAGCAGTCCTCCCTCCCTGACTGGCGCCAACACCAAAGCTTTCTTT.

The rearrangement links TRBV2 to TRBJ2-1, with TRBD2 identical over 15 bases. The V gene's germline CDR1 is SNHLY and CDR2 FYNNEI. J was trimmed by 10 bases and V by 3 bases; bases with no gene match: 10. The CDR3 is 17 amino acids. CDR3: CASSDYPGTSGRSEQFF. The CDR3 DNA follows: TGTGCCAGCAGTGACTATCCCGGGACTAGCGGGAGGAGCGAGCAGTTCTTC.

The J gene is TRBJ2-2, the V gene TRBV29-1, with a weak D call TRBD2 (6 bases). CDR3 size: 12 residues. Germline CDR1 reads SQVTM; CDR2 reads ANQGSEA. Trimming removed 7 bases from V and 5 bases from J, with 11 bases in between. This chain's CDR3 is CSGEVITGELFF. The CDR3 region has the DNA TGCAGCGGGGAGGTTATAACCGGGGAGCTGTTTTTT.

This clonotype was recorded a few times. The chain couples TRBV20-1 to TRBJ2-1, with 9 bases that match TRBD1. V gave up 3 bases and J gave up 6 bases; unmatched junction bases: 6. The germline gives CDR1 DFQATT, CDR2 SNEGSKA (reference sequence). This CDR3 spans 14 amino acids. The CDR3 spells CSARGGQGTNEQFF. CDR3 sequence (DNA): TGCAGTGCTAGGGGGGGACAGGGCACCAATGAGCAGTTCTTC.

The genes are TRBV12-3 or TRBV12-4 and TRBJ1-4, with D uncertain. This CDR3 is 16 amino acids long. Between the trimmed V and J ends, which lost 1 base and 5 bases, there was a span of 14 bases. The CDR3 DNA follows: TGTGCCAGCAGTTTAGGTGTGGGAGCAAGGAATGAAAAACTGTTTTTT. It codes for CASSLGVGARNEKLFF.

This clonotype came up a few times. The rearrangement links TRBV10-3 to TRBJ1-5; 8 bases match TRBD1. Losses at the gene ends were 2 bases for V and 3 bases for J; bases not matched to a gene: 9. Germline-derived CDR1 and CDR2 are ENHRY and SYGVKD. The CDR3 is 17 amino acids. The CDR3 DNA reads as TGTGCCATCAGTGAGACCCGCCGGGACAGGCACAATCAGCCCCAGCATTTT. The encoded protein is CAISETRRDRHNQPQHF.

This clonotype was counted only a few times. The chain links TRBV14 to TRBJ2-3, with TRBD2 identical over 9 bases. After removal of 2 bases from V and 3 bases from J, the junction contained 6 bases not matched to a gene. Germline loops: CDR1 SGHDN, CDR2 FVKESK. The CDR3 extends over 16 amino acids. CDR3 in amino acids: CASSQLLAGLTDTQYF. The CDR3 DNA reads TGTGCCAGCAGCCAACTACTAGCGGGTCTAACAGATACGCAGTATTTT.

This clonotype has only a few counts. The rearrangement uses TRBV6-5 and TRBJ2-7; D perhaps matches TRBD1 (6 bases). Germline CDR1 MNHEY, CDR2 SVGAGI. This CDR3 region has 14 residues. Trimming stripped 7 bases from V and 0 bases from J, with 13 bases between. This chain's CDR3 is CASTQGQSSYEQYF. The CDR3 DNA reads TGTGCCAGCACCCAGGGGCAAAGCTCCTACGAGCAGTACTTC.

The genes are TRBV10-3 and TRBJ2-1; D is ambiguous. CDR1 ENHRY and CDR2 SYGVKD come from the germline V gene. This CDR3 is 14 amino acids long. The ends were cut back, 1 base at V and 7 bases at J, with 11 bases in the middle. The CDR3 protein is CAISEYSVDNEQFF. The CDR3 DNA sequence: TGTGCCATCAGTGAGTATTCGGTGGATAATGAGCAGTTCTTC.

This clonotype was counted between two and nine times. The chain uses TRBV20-1 and TRBJ2-2; D may match TRBD1 or TRBD2 (5 bases each). This CDR3 is 14 amino acids long. The germline V and J ends were trimmed by 5 bases and 2 bases, with 12 bases remaining between them. Germline V CDR1 and CDR2: DFQATT, SNEGSKA (reference sequence). CDR3 nucleotides: TGCAGTGCTGTCGGGGCGCCAAACACCGGGGAGCTGTTTTTT. This encodes CSAVGAPNTGELFF.

The chain's CDR3 is CASSFKPSGGFSYNEQFF. CDR3 nucleotide sequence: TGTGCCAGCAGCTTCAAACCTAGCGGGGGGTTTTCCTACAATGAGCAGTTCTTC. The chain employs TRBV7-2 and TRBJ2-1; 11 nucleotides align to TRBD2. The ends lost 3 bases at V and 1 base at J; junction bases unmatched: 8. In germline, CDR1 is SGHTA, CDR2 FQGNSA. The CDR3 sequence is 18 residues long.

This chain joins TRBV10-3 and TRBJ1-2; D gene unclear. Germline V gene data show CDR1 as ENHRY and CDR2 as SYGVKD. CDR3 length: 18 amino acids. The germline V and J ends were trimmed by 7 bases and 4 bases, with 28 bases remaining between them. The CDR3 sequence is CAINALAGDGPKFYGYTF. Here the CDR3 DNA reads TGTGCCATCAACGCCTTGGCCGGGGATGGCCCAAAATTCTATGGCTACACCTTC.

V and J are TRBV15 and TRBJ2-7, with D unclear. V lost 0 bases, J lost 7 bases, and 16 bases lay in between. The CDR3 runs to 15 residues. Germline loops: CDR1 LNHNV, CDR2 YYDKDF (reference sequence). CDR3 in DNA: TGTGCCACCAGCAGAGATAGGCTTACCCCTGGGGAGCAGTACTTC. It encodes CATSRDRLTPGEQYF.

This clonotype was found a few times. The DNA of the CDR3 is TGTGCCAGCAGCCCGACTAGCGGGAGGTCCTACAATGAGCAGTTCTTC. It encodes CASSPTSGRSYNEQFF. V usage is TRBV5-5 and J usage is TRBJ2-1; 13 nucleotides match TRBD2. This CDR3 comprises 16 residues. The germline V gene has CDR1 SGHKS and CDR2 YYEKEE (reference sequence). Losses at the gene ends were 4 bases for V and 1 base for J; bases not matched to a gene: 2.

This clonotype was counted a single time. The genes are TRBV28 and TRBJ1-5, with D hard to call. The CDR3 is 13 residues long. Germline CDR1 and CDR2: MDHEN and SYDVKM. Trimming left V 2 bases short and J 5 bases short, with 7 bases between. The CDR3 DNA follows: TGTGCCAGCAGTTTAAGGCGGTATCAGCCCCAGCATTTT. Translated: CASSLRRYQPQHF.

A note on this clonotype: One end of the junction varies from germline; a read error may be responsible. V and J are TRBV7-3 and TRBJ2-1; D perhaps matches TRBD1 (5 bases). This CDR3 contains 15 residues. The V gene's germline CDR1 is SGHTA and CDR2 FQGTGA. Here the CDR3 DNA reads TGTGCCAGCAGCATCCAGGGTAGTTCCTACAGTGAGCAGTTCTTC. It codes for CASSIQGSSYSEQFF.

This clonotype was counted between two and nine times. V gene TRBV20-1 combines with J gene TRBJ2-1; 12 nucleotides match TRBD2. This CDR3 is 15 amino acids long. The trim removed 6 bases at V and 0 bases at J, leaving 3 bases unmatched. CDR1 is DFQATT and CDR2 is SNEGSKA in the germline V gene (reference sequence). The CDR3, as DNA: TGCAGTGCCCCGGGACTAGCGGGCTCCTACAATGAGCAGTTCTTC. Protein: CSAPGLAGSYNEQFF.

This chain uses TRBV20-1 with TRBJ1-1, with D unclear. The length of the CDR3 is 14 residues. Germline V gene data show CDR1 as DFQATT and CDR2 as SNEGSKA (reference sequence). V lost 6 bases and J lost 1, with 15 bases in between. Here the CDR3 DNA reads TGCAGTGCCAGAAGGTCAGCTTCGAACACTGAAGCTTTCTTT. It encodes CSARRSASNTEAFF.

The rearrangement uses TRBV20-1 and TRBJ1-1; a weak D match, TRBD1 (6 bases). Trimming cost V 3 bases and J 6 bases, with 14 bases left between them. Germline V gives CDR1 DFQATT, CDR2 SNEGSKA (reference sequence). CDR3 length: 13 amino acids. The CDR3 sequence is CSASLRGPPEAFF. The CDR3, as DNA: TGCAGTGCTAGCCTCAGGGGTCCCCCTGAAGCTTTCTTT.

This clonotype was found a few times. V usage is TRBV28 and J usage is TRBJ2-1; 7 bases agree with TRBD2. CDR1 MDHEN and CDR2 SYDVKM come from the germline V gene. V was clipped by 2 bases and J by 8 bases; unmatched bases: 9. The CDR3 contains 15 residues. CDR3 sequence (DNA): TGTGCCAGCAGTTTAGACGGGCGGGAGAGGTATGAGCAGTTCTTC. It translates to CASSLDGRERYEQFF.

This clonotype was seen only a few times. CDR3 residues: CASSANSVSYEQYF. CDR3 sequence (DNA): TGCGCCAGCAGCGCCAACTCAGTCTCCTACGAGCAGTACTTC. J is TRBJ2-7 and V is TRBV5-1; D ambiguous. Germline CDR1 SGHRS, CDR2 YFSETQ. The V gene lost 4 bases and the J gene lost 0 bases, with 11 bases spanning the gap. The CDR3 runs to 14 residues.

The V call is TRBV9, the J call TRBJ2-3; TRBD2 might be the D (6 bases). Per the germline V gene, CDR1 is SGDLS and CDR2 is YYNGEE. The CDR3 is 14 residues long. The V end was cut by 3 bases, the J end by 2 bases, with 10 bases between. CDR3 in amino acids: CASSGGTLTDTQYF. The CDR3 DNA reads as TGTGCCAGCAGCGGCGGGACCCTCACAGATACGCAGTATTTT.

This clonotype was found a few times. This chain links TRBV3-1 with TRBJ2-1, with 8 positions matching TRBD2. CDR1 is LGHDT and CDR2 is YNNKEL in the germline V gene (reference sequence). The length of the CDR3 is 15 residues. V gave up 2 bases and J gave up 6 bases; unmatched junction bases: 6. CDR3 sequence: CASSQSGLVINEQFF. Written as DNA, the CDR3 is TGTGCCAGCAGCCAATCGGGACTAGTGATCAATGAGCAGTTCTTC.

V is TRBV12-3 or TRBV12-4 and J is TRBJ2-1; no firm D call. V shed 6 bases and J shed 1 base, with 13 bases lying between them. The CDR3 has 15 amino acids. CDR3 bases: TGTGCCAGCAGCCCTACCCTTGGGTCCTACAATGAGCAGTTCTTC. Protein product: CASSPTLGSYNEQFF.

This clonotype was counted a few times. The V call is TRBV20-1, the J call TRBJ2-7; TRBD2 might be the D (6 bases). V lost 3 bases and J lost 0, with 9 bases in between. The CDR3 contains 13 residues. Germline V gene lookup returns CDR1 DFQATT and CDR2 SNEGSKA (reference sequence). As DNA, the CDR3 is TGCAGTGCTAGTCCGGGGGTCTCCTACGAGCAGTACTTC. It encodes CSASPGVSYEQYF.

This chain connects TRBV29-1 to TRBJ1-2; a possible D gene is TRBD1 (6 bases). Germline lookup yields CDR1 SQVTM and CDR2 ANQGSEA. Trimming took off 4 bases at V and 2 bases at J, with 8 bases between the two ends. This CDR3 has 12 amino acids. DNA of the CDR3: TGCAGCGTTGTAGGGGGGAACTATGGCTACACCTTC. Its translation is CSVVGGNYGYTF.

The chain joins TRBV5-5 to TRBJ1-5; no reliable D call. There are 13 residues in the CDR3. Germline CDR1 SGHKS, CDR2 YYEKEE (reference sequence). Deletions cut 4 bases from V and 6 bases from J, with 11 bases between. As DNA, the CDR3 is TGTGCCAGCAGCCCCCGCCCCGGTCAGCCCCAGCATTTT. Translation gives CASSPRPGQPQHF. Full variable domain (rest looked up from reference TRBV5-5 and TRBJ1-5): DAGVTQSPTHLIKTRGQQVTLRCSPISGHKSVSWYQQVLGQGPQFIFQYYEKEERGRGNFPDRFSARQFPNYSSELNVNALLLGDSALYLCASSPRPGQPQHFGDGTRLSIL.

The gene calls are TRBV4-2 and TRBJ1-2; 7 bases agree with TRBD1. The CDR3 length is 14 residues. In germline, CDR1 is LGHNA, CDR2 YNFKEQ. J lost 2 bases, V lost 4 bases, and 4 bases had no gene match. The CDR3 is CASSRRQGNYGYTF. As DNA, the CDR3 is TGTGCCAGCAGCCGCCGACAGGGAAACTATGGCTACACCTTC.

The table lists this clonotype with many counts. The V and J genes are TRBV7-9 and TRBJ1-2; 8 bases map to TRBD1. This CDR3 contains 13 residues. The germline V gene encodes CDR1 SEHNR and CDR2 FQNEAQ (reference sequence). J was trimmed by 7 bases and V by 8 bases; bases with no gene match: 9. CDR3 residues: CASLGGQGAGYTF. The CDR3 DNA reads TGTGCCAGCCTTGGAGGACAGGGTGCTGGCTACACCTTC.